A selection of T cell receptor beta chains follows, all from one sample in a study of identical twins. One entry per CDR3 protein, called by TCRdb with MiXCR from the 5' RACE reads. Among some 710,000 distinct CDR3 sequences listed, 6.1% were seen once. The sequenced sample was naive T cells sorted from blood. Receptor source: a man aged 18 to 30 in good health. The CDR3 runs from the conserved cysteine through the conserved F or W. D genes are given only for firm matches. Some rows mark clone size as missing; the rest say once, few, many or name a class of expanded clone.

>15|TRBD2|TRBV12-3/TRBV12-4|few|TRBJ2-2
CASSSGGRATGELFF
TGTGCCAGCAGTTCGGGCGGGAGGGCCACCGGGGAGCTGTTTTTT
>15|NA|TRBV7-2|NA|TRBJ2-7
CASNSVAGGTYEQYF
TGTGCCAGCAACTCCGTTGCGGGTGGTACCTACGAGCAGTACTTC
>14|TRBD1|TRBV7-9|few|TRBJ1-2
CASEGQGAASGYTF
TGTGCCAGCGAGGGACAGGGGGCGGCCAGTGGCTACACCTTC
>15|TRBD2|TRBV5-1|few|TRBJ2-3
CASKRPAGLEDTQYF
TGCGCCAGCAAACGGCCAGCGGGACTTGAAGATACGCAGTATTTT
>13|TRBD1|TRBV27|few|TRBJ1-2
CASRGGQGHGYTF
TGTGCCAGCAGGGGGGGACAGGGGCATGGCTACACCTTC
>15|TRBD1|TRBV15|many|TRBJ1-4
CATSRPQGALRKLFF
TGTGCCACCAGCAGGCCCCAGGGGGCTTTGAGGAAACTGTTTTTT
>12|NA|TRBV12-3/TRBV12-4|many|TRBJ2-1
CASSRSANEQFF
TGTGCCAGCAGCCGTAGCGCGAATGAGCAGTTCTTC
>11|NA|TRBV29-1|NA|TRBJ1-1
CSVVPTDEAFF
TGCAGCGTGGTACCGACTGATGAAGCTTTCTTT
>16|TRBD1|TRBV7-9|NA|TRBJ1-6
CASSSPGTEPSSPLHF
TGTGCCAGCAGCTCACCTGGGACAGAGCCGAGTTCACCCCTCCACTTT
>13|NA|TRBV9|few|TRBJ2-2
CASAGRNTGELFF
TGTGCCAGCGCCGGGAGGAACACCGGGGAGCTGTTTTTT
>15|TRBD2|TRBV10-3|many|TRBJ2-1
CAISEIAGGSDEQFF
TGTGCCATCAGTGAAATAGCGGGAGGATCCGATGAGCAGTTCTTC
>16|NA|TRBV15|NA|TRBJ2-7
CATSRDKVLGSYEQYF
TGTGCCACCAGCAGAGATAAAGTCCTAGGGTCCTACGAGCAGTACTTC
>15|NA|TRBV9|many|TRBJ2-3
CASSVAPEVTDTQYF
TGTGCCAGCAGCGTGGCCCCGGAAGTGACAGATACGCAGTATTTT
>16|NA|TRBV4-1|many|TRBJ2-1
CASSQDLPITINEQFF
TGCGCCAGCAGCCAAGATCTCCCGATAACAATAAATGAGCAGTTCTTC
>17|NA|TRBV25-1|few|TRBJ2-1
CASSEGRDGFSYNEQFF
TGTGCCAGCAGTGAGGGGCGGGACGGGTTCTCCTACAATGAGCAGTTCTTC
>16|NA|TRBV20-1|few|TRBJ1-1
CSARDWGRVSRAEAFF
TGCAGTGCTAGAGATTGGGGCAGGGTGTCGCGGGCTGAAGCTTTCTTT
>14|TRBD1|TRBV25-1|NA|TRBJ2-1
CASSERISGGEKEF
TGTGCCAGCAGTGAAAGAATCTCAGGGGGAGAAAAGGAGTTC
>15|NA|TRBV18|many|TRBJ1-2
CASFTVENAHYGYTF
TGTGCCAGCTTCACCGTGGAGAATGCTCACTATGGCTACACCTTC
>13|NA|TRBV29-1|few|TRBJ2-1
CSGKGGTRNEQFF
TGCAGCGGAAAAGGAGGGACAAGGAATGAGCAGTTCTTC
>15|TRBD1|TRBV20-1|many|TRBJ2-2
CSARGQGAYTGELFF
TGCAGTGCTAGAGGCCAGGGGGCCTACACCGGGGAGCTGTTTTTT
>15|NA|TRBV5-5|NA|TRBJ2-3
CASSLISGTTDTQYF
TGTGCCAGCAGCTTGATCTCCGGGACAACAGATACGCAGTATTTT
>15|NA|TRBV6-1|NA|TRBJ2-7
CASSEHGAAVGEQYF
TGTGCCAGCAGTGAACACGGGGCAGCGGTTGGTGAGCAGTACTTC
>11|NA|TRBV20-1|many|TRBJ2-7
CSARYRDEQYF
TGCAGTGCTAGGTACAGAGACGAGCAGTACTTC
>17|TRBD2|TRBV5-4|NA|TRBJ2-5
CASSSLGLAGPGETQYF
TGTGCCAGCAGCAGCTTGGGACTAGCGGGTCCCGGGGAGACCCAGTACTTC
>17|NA|TRBV19|NA|TRBJ2-3
CASSIGRLLRQQDTQYF
TGTGCCAGTAGTATCGGAAGACTCCTTCGACAACAAGATACGCAGTATTTT
>13|NA|TRBV14|NA|TRBJ2-1
CASSQVSLDEQFF
TGTGCCAGCAGCCAAGTTAGTCTAGATGAGCAGTTCTTC
>15|TRBD2|TRBV28|NA|TRBJ2-2
CASIRGGGDTGELFF
TGTGCCAGCATCAGAGGCGGGGGTGACACCGGGGAGCTGTTTTTT
>14|NA|TRBV27|few|TRBJ2-7
CASSPRDGRFEQYF
TGTGCCAGCAGTCCTCGGGACGGGCGGTTCGAGCAGTACTTC
>15|NA|TRBV5-5|many|TRBJ2-3
CASSLRDGITDTQYF
TGTGCCAGCAGCCTCAGGGACGGGATCACAGATACGCAGTATTTT
>14|NA|TRBV27|NA|TRBJ1-4
CASRDLTRDEKLFF
TGTGCCAGCAGGGACCTAACAAGAGATGAAAAACTGTTTTTT
>16|NA|TRBV6-1|few|TRBJ2-1
CASRKGVRDGYIEQFF
TGTGCCAGCAGAAAGGGGGTCAGGGACGGATATATCGAGCAGTTCTTC
>15|NA|TRBV6-5|few|TRBJ1-6
CASSHDGQGSSPLHF
TGTGCCAGCAGTCACGACGGGCAGGGTTCATCACCCCTCCACTTT
>14|TRBD2|TRBV18|NA|TRBJ2-1
CASRRAGDANEQFF
TGTGCCAGCCGCCGGGCGGGAGACGCCAATGAGCAGTTCTTC
>14|NA|TRBV12-3/TRBV12-4|NA|TRBJ2-5
CASRHLGAQETQYF
TGTGCCAGCAGACACCTAGGAGCTCAAGAGACCCAGTACTTC
>14|NA|TRBV2|many|TRBJ2-1
CASSEEERYNEQFF
TGTGCCAGCAGTGAAGAGGAGCGGTACAATGAGCAGTTCTTC
>15|NA|TRBV3-1|NA|TRBJ2-7
CASSQGLRTKYEQYF
TGTGCCAGCAGCCAAGGCCTCAGAACTAAATACGAGCAGTACTTC
>22|TRBD1|TRBV6-5|few|TRBJ1-5
CASSYSFPDRASAPYSNQPQHF
TGTGCCAGCAGTTACAGCTTTCCGGACAGGGCCTCCGCTCCATATAGCAATCAGCCCCAGCATTTT
>14|NA|TRBV10-3|few|TRBJ1-6
CAISLGQDRSPLHF
TGTGCCATCAGTCTTGGGCAGGACCGTTCACCCCTCCACTTT
>15|NA|TRBV12-3/TRBV12-4|many|TRBJ2-1
CASRARVGSIHEQFF
TGTGCCAGCCGGGCCCGGGTCGGTTCCATCCATGAGCAGTTCTTC
>12|NA|TRBV20-1|many|TRBJ2-3
CSARRGVDTQYF
TGCAGTGCTAGGCGTGGGGTGGATACGCAGTATTTT
>14|NA|TRBV5-1|few|TRBJ2-3
CASSSPSRGDTQYF
TGCGCCAGCAGCTCGCCTTCCCGGGGTGATACGCAGTATTTT
>14|NA|TRBV27|few|TRBJ2-7
CASSSNRVRLEQYF
TGTGCCAGCAGTTCGAACAGGGTTCGCCTCGAGCAGTACTTC
>12|NA|TRBV20-1|many|TRBJ2-7
CSASRGANEQYF
TGCAGTGCATCCCGGGGGGCTAACGAGCAGTACTTC
>12|NA|TRBV29-1|many|TRBJ2-5
CSVVWAPGTQYF
TGCAGCGTTGTCTGGGCCCCAGGGACCCAGTACTTC
>15|NA|TRBV28|NA|TRBJ1-5
CASSFMGASNQPQHF
TGTGCCAGCAGTTTCATGGGTGCTAGCAATCAGCCCCAGCATTTT
>15|TRBD2|TRBV18|few|TRBJ2-2
CASSPSAGATGELFF
TGTGCCAGCTCACCATCAGCGGGAGCCACCGGGGAGCTGTTTTTT
>16|NA|TRBV6-1|NA|TRBJ1-5
CASSELGPQFNQPQHF
TGTGCCAGCAGTGAACTGGGTCCGCAGTTCAATCAGCCCCAGCATTTT
>16|TRBD2|TRBV6-5|many|TRBJ2-1
CASSYSKGGRVGEQFF
TGTGCCAGCAGTTACTCGAAGGGCGGGAGGGTAGGTGAGCAGTTCTTC
>11|NA|TRBV12-3/TRBV12-4|many|TRBJ2-7
CASRKGAEQYF
TGTGCCAGCAGGAAAGGGGCCGAGCAGTACTTC
>14|NA|TRBV20-1|many|TRBJ1-4
CSASSGGVNEKLFF
TGCAGTGCTAGTAGTGGCGGTGTTAATGAAAAACTGTTTTTT
>14|NA|TRBV6-1|few|TRBJ1-2
CASSRLTASDGYTF
TGTGCCAGCAGTAGGCTCACAGCATCTGATGGCTACACCTTC
>15|NA|TRBV7-9|many|TRBJ2-1
CASSPGGVGAIEQFF
TGTGCCAGCAGCCCCGGTGGGGTTGGGGCTATCGAGCAGTTCTTC
>16|TRBD2|TRBV12-3/TRBV12-4|many|TRBJ2-7
CASSLPTSGPSYEQYF
TGTGCCAGCAGTTTGCCGACTAGCGGGCCCTCCTACGAGCAGTACTTC
>15|NA|TRBV10-3|many|TRBJ2-3
CAISVFGGLGDTQYF
TGTGCCATCAGTGTCTTTGGGGGGCTTGGGGATACGCAGTATTTT
>10|NA|TRBV20-1|NA|TRBJ2-1
CSAIGDEQFF
TGCAGTGCTATAGGCGATGAGCAGTTCTTC
>14|TRBD2|TRBV3-1|NA|TRBJ2-7
CASSQGLGVGEQYF
TGTGCCAGCAGCCAGGGACTAGGGGTGGGGGAGCAGTACTTC
>14|TRBD2|TRBV2|many|TRBJ2-1
CASDVGLAGNEQFF
TGTGCCAGCGACGTAGGACTAGCGGGGAATGAGCAGTTCTTC
>16|TRBD2|TRBV7-2|NA|TRBJ2-1
CASSATGLAGVREQFF
TGTGCCAGCAGCGCTACGGGACTAGCGGGAGTTCGGGAGCAGTTCTTC
>16|TRBD1|TRBV27|NA|TRBJ2-2
CASSLLGTGRTGELFF
TGTGCCAGCAGTTTACTCGGGACAGGGCGAACCGGGGAGCTGTTTTTT